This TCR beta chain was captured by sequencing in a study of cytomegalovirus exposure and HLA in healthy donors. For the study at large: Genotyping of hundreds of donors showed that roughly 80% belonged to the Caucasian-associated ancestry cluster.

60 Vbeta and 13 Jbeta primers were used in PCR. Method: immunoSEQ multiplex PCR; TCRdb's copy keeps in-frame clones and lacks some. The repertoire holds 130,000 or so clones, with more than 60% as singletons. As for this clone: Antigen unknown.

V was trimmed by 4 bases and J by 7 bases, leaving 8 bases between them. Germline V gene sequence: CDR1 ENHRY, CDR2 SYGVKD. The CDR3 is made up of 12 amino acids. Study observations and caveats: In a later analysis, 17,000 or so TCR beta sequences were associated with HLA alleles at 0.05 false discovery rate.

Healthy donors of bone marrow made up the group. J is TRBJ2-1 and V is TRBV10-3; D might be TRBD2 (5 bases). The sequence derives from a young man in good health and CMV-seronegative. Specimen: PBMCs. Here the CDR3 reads CAISGPGNEQFF. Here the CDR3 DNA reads TGTGCCATCAGTGGCCCGGGGAATGAGCAGTTCTTC.